This T cell receptor beta chain was recovered during a study of shared T cell receptors in the human thymus. The CDR3 spans 13 residues. Unmatched junction bases numbered 1, after V lost 5 bases and J lost 1 base. Germline CDR1 and CDR2: LNHNV and YYDKDF (reference sequence). Sequenced by immunoSEQ multiplex PCR; TCRdb stores in-frame clones only, minus some. The sample yields over 450,000 clones, about 80% seen once. These data also featured in a second study, about human thymus T cells. Per that paper: Having corrective surgery for congenital heart defects, healthy Finnish infants were the ones who donated. Corrective heart surgery yielded resections, and these provided the thymus tissue. It looked as if thymic and blood repertoires used V and J genes in a biased way. Related research reported highly overlapping thymic repertoires among unrelated individuals.

The sequencing sample was made of thymocytes. The sequence came from a boy under two years old with a congenital heart defect. The chain recombines TRBV15 with TRBJ2-5; TRBD1 aligns across 7 bases. This CDR3 reads CATSRDSQETQYF. In DNA form, the CDR3 reads TGTGCCACCAGCCGGGACAGCCAAGAGACCCAGTACTTC.